Shown below are 32 T cell receptor beta chains from a single sample sequenced in a study of blood T cell repertoires in COVID-19. Produced via immunoSEQ multiplex PCR; TCRdb's table is partial and in-frame only. This table holds 180,000 or so clones, about 85% found once. Sequencing was done on a sample of peripheral blood. These receptors originate from a woman in her fifties or sixties with acute or convalescent COVID-19.

This clone was picked up one time. The chain combines TRBV28 with TRBJ2-2; TRBD1 might be the D (6 bases). This CDR3 has 14 amino acids. The V gene lost 8 bases and the J gene lost 0 bases, with 10 bases spanning the gap. CDR1 is MDHEN, CDR2 SYDVKM, per germline. CDR3 nucleotides: TGTGCCAGCCGGGACAACTCGAACACCGGGGAGCTGTTTTTT. It is translated as CASRDNSNTGELFF.

The V call is TRBV3-1 (or the pseudogene TRBV3-2), the J call TRBJ1-4; 10 positions agree with TRBD1. This CDR3 has 16 residues. Germline V gene sequence: CDR1 LGHDT, CDR2 YNNKEL (reference sequence). V was pared by 2 bases and J by 8 bases, with 8 bases of the junction left unmatched. The CDR3 is CASSQPSGTGAEKLFF. The CDR3 coding sequence is TGTGCCAGCAGCCAACCGTCTGGGACAGGGGCGGAAAAACTGTTTTTT.

The chain combines TRBV2 with TRBJ1-2; the match to TRBD1 covers 9 bases. Germline trimming cut 7 bases from V and 4 bases from J; bases unmatched to any gene: 7. Germline lookup yields CDR1 SNHLY and CDR2 FYNNEI. The CDR3 totals 14 residues. The CDR3 DNA follows: TGTGCCAGCATACCGGGACAGGGAGCCTATGGCTACACCTTC. Its translation is CASIPGQGAYGYTF. Looking up the rest from reference TRBV2 and TRBJ1-2 gives the full variable domain: EPEVTQTPSHQVTQMGQEVILRCVPISNHLYFYWYRQILGQKVEFLVSFYNNEISEKSEIFDDQFSVERPDGSNFTLKIRSTKLEDSAMYFCASIPGQGAYGYTFGSGTRLTVV.

The V and J genes are TRBV5-1 and TRBJ2-1; 14 bases are shared with TRBD2. J was trimmed by 8 bases and V by 0 bases; bases with no gene match: 10. The CDR3 runs 18 residues. Germline CDR1 and CDR2: SGHRS and YFSETQ. In DNA, the CDR3 is TGCGCCAGCAGCTTGGGGTCCCAGGGGACTAGCGGGAGCTATGAGCAGTTCTTC. Translation: CASSLGSQGTSGSYEQFF.

The chain combines TRBV7-9 with TRBJ1-1; D is perhaps TRBD1 (5 bases). Trimming shortened V by 3 bases and J by 6 bases, and 17 bases separated the two germline ends. The CDR3 totals 15 residues. CDR1 is SEHNR and CDR2 is FQNEAQ in the germline V gene (reference sequence). The CDR3 DNA reads as TGTGCCAGCAGCTTCCAGGATCAGATCAGGGCTGAAGCTTTCTTT. It specifies CASSFQDQIRAEAFF.

This clone was picked up one time. The chain is built from TRBV2 and TRBJ2-7; TRBD2 matches 8 bases. The CDR3 covers 14 residues. The J segment lost 4 bases and the V segment lost 4 bases, leaving 6 bases of the junction unmatched. Germline V gene sequence: CDR1 SNHLY, CDR2 FYNNEI. The CDR3 loop is CASSGVAGLYEQYF. The CDR3 DNA follows: TGTGCCAGCAGTGGGGTAGCGGGGCTATACGAGCAGTACTTC. Variable domain in full (rest from reference TRBV2 and TRBJ2-7): EPEVTQTPSHQVTQMGQEVILRCVPISNHLYFYWYRQILGQKVEFLVSFYNNEISEKSEIFDDQFSVERPDGSNFTLKIRSTKLEDSAMYFCASSGVAGLYEQYFGPGTRLTVT.

This clone was seen a few times. The V gene is TRBV2, the J gene TRBJ2-7; D might be TRBD1 (6 bases). In germline, CDR1 is SNHLY, CDR2 FYNNEI. The CDR3 is made up of 13 amino acids. With 4 bases removed from V and 6 bases from J, the gap between germline ends came to 13 bases. The chain's CDR3 is CASSVGQWTEQYF. Here the CDR3 DNA reads TGTGCCAGCAGTGTCGGACAGTGGACCGAGCAGTACTTC.

This chain connects TRBV30 to TRBJ2-1, with 7 bases aligning to TRBD2. Germline V gives CDR1 GTSNPN, CDR2 SVGIG (reference sequence). J was trimmed by 6 bases and V by 2 bases; bases with no gene match: 10. This CDR3 comprises 15 residues. The CDR3: CAWSTRTRVVNEQFF. For the CDR3, the DNA is TGTGCCTGGAGTACCAGGACTAGGGTAGTCAATGAGCAGTTCTTC.

V usage is TRBV6-5 and J usage is TRBJ2-7, with D possibly TRBD2 on 6 matching bases. The germline V and J ends were trimmed by 6 bases and 0 bases, with 15 bases remaining between them. The CDR3 sequence is 15 residues long. CDR1 is MNHEY and CDR2 is SVGAGI in the germline V gene. The CDR3: CASRDGGPPSYEQYF. DNA for the CDR3: TGTGCCAGCAGGGACGGGGGTCCCCCCTCCTACGAGCAGTACTTC.

The chain has TRBV5-1 and TRBJ2-3; D may be TRBD1 (6 bases). V lost 3 bases and J lost 6, with 14 bases in between. The CDR3 has 14 residues. Germline V gives CDR1 SGHRS, CDR2 YFSETQ. CDR3 sequence: CASSSTTGSDTQYF. For the CDR3, the DNA is TGCGCCAGCAGCTCGACGACAGGCTCGGATACGCAGTATTTT. The full variable domain, completed using reference TRBV5-1 and TRBJ2-3, is KAGVTQTPRYLIKTRGQQVTLSCSPISGHRSVSWYQQTPGQGLQFLFEYFSETQRNKGNFPGRFSGRQFSNSRSEMNVSTLELGDSALYLCASSSTTGSDTQYFGPGTRLTVL.

This clone was seen only a few times. The J gene is TRBJ1-2, the V gene TRBV18; no clear D. The CDR3 extends over 15 amino acids. Trimming stripped 3 bases from V and 1 base from J, with 12 bases between. Germline V CDR1 and CDR2: KGHSH, LQKENI. In DNA form, the CDR3 reads TGTGCCAGCTCACCCTCCGTCCCAGTTAACTATGGCTACACCTTC. Its protein product is CASSPSVPVNYGYTF.

The sample holds one count of this clone. The V call is TRBV5-4, the J call TRBJ2-2; TRBD2 is a possible D gene (5 bases). This CDR3 comprises 13 residues. In germline, CDR1 is SGHNT, CDR2 YYREEE (reference sequence). Trimming took 4 bases from V and 5 from J, leaving 9 bases between them. The CDR3 DNA sequence: TGTGCCAGCAGCCCGCCGGGAACCGGGGAGCTGTTTTTT. This sequence encodes CASSPPGTGELFF. Together with reference TRBV5-4 and TRBJ2-2, the CDR3 gives the full variable domain: ETGVTQSPTHLIKTRGQQVTLRCSSQSGHNTVSWYQQALGQGPQFIFQYYREEENGRGNFPPRFSGLQFPNYSSELNVNALELDDSALYLCASSPPGTGELFFGEGSRLTVL.

CDR3 amino acids: CASSGGENTEAFF. The CDR3 nucleotides read TGTGCCAGCAGCGGGGGAGAGAACACTGAAGCTTTCTTT. This sequence joins TRBV6-5 and TRBJ1-1; D possibly corresponds to TRBD1 (5 bases). The CDR3 is 13 amino acids. The germline gives CDR1 MNHEY, CDR2 SVGAGI. The V end lost 6 bases, the J end lost 1 base, and 9 bases lay between the germline ends.

V gene TRBV3-1 (or the pseudogene TRBV3-2) combines with J gene TRBJ2-1; TRBD2 might be the D (5 bases). The V end was cut by 4 bases, the J end by 2 bases, with 18 bases between. This CDR3 spans 17 amino acids. Germline V gives CDR1 LGHDT, CDR2 YNNKEL (reference sequence). This chain's CDR3 is CASSPSLGRAPYNEQFF. CDR3 coding DNA: TGTGCCAGCAGCCCCTCCCTCGGGCGGGCCCCCTACAATGAGCAGTTCTTC.

This chain joins TRBV5-1 and TRBJ2-5, with 7 bases matching TRBD1. CDR3 length: 15 residues. CDR1 is SGHRS, CDR2 YFSETQ, per germline. V shed 5 bases, J shed 5 bases, and the junction held 12 bases outside the gene matches. The CDR3 nucleotides are TGCGCCAGCAGTCTGACAGGGACCTCAACGGAGACCCAGTACTTC. This translates into CASSLTGTSTETQYF.

The V call is TRBV30, the J call TRBJ1-1; possibly TRBD1 for D (5 bases). Trimming removed 2 bases at V and 1 base at J, with 8 bases between. Germline assignment: CDR1 GTSNPN and CDR2 SVGIG (reference sequence). The CDR3 covers 13 residues. In nucleotides, the CDR3 is TGTGCCTGGAGTATTACAGGGAACACTGAAGCTTTCTTT. Protein sequence: CAWSITGNTEAFF.

The CDR3 sequence is CASSQDGRVSYGYTF. In DNA, the CDR3 is TGTGCCAGCAGCCAAGATGGCCGGGTGTCCTATGGCTACACCTTC. The chain carries TRBV3-1 (or the pseudogene TRBV3-2) and TRBJ1-2; no clear D. V lost 0 bases and J 4 bases, leaving 12 bases between the germline ends. Germline-derived CDR1 and CDR2 are LGHDT and YNNKEL (reference sequence). The CDR3 is 15 residues long.

This clone was seen just once. The chain employs TRBV5-1 and TRBJ1-2; D uncertain. Germline V gene lookup returns CDR1 SGHRS and CDR2 YFSETQ. Trimming took off 1 base at V and 4 bases at J, with 11 bases between the two ends. The CDR3 covers 14 residues. The CDR3 spells CASSLNSLTYGYTF. Here the CDR3 DNA reads TGCGCCAGCAGCTTGAACAGCCTGACCTATGGCTACACCTTC.

This clone was seen a handful of times. CDR3 sequence: CASSLLQGDTEAFF. CDR3 bases: TGCGCCAGCAGCTTGCTACAGGGAGACACTGAAGCTTTCTTT. The chain links TRBV5-1 to TRBJ1-1; a possible D gene is TRBD1 (6 bases). This CDR3 has 14 residues. V shed 1 base and J shed 3 bases, with 10 bases lying between them. CDR1 SGHRS and CDR2 YFSETQ come from the germline V gene.

The rearrangement uses TRBV19 and TRBJ2-2, with TRBD1 identical over 11 bases. V lost 9 bases and J lost 8; bases outside the gene matches: 5. Germline CDR1 reads LNHDA; CDR2 reads SQIVND (reference sequence). The CDR3 is made up of 13 amino acids. CDR3 loop: CASKDRGRGELFF. The CDR3 coding sequence is TGTGCCAGCAAGGACAGGGGGCGAGGGGAGCTGTTTTTT.

The chain has TRBV7-3 and TRBJ2-1; tentative D call: TRBD2 (6 bases). CDR1 and CDR2 from the germline V gene are SGHTA and FQGTGA. CDR3 length equals 15 residues. V dropped 5 bases and J dropped 8 bases, with 19 bases sitting between them. CDR3 protein: CASSPRAAGWDEQFF. The CDR3 coding sequence is TGTGCCAGCAGCCCTCGGGCCGCGGGGTGGGATGAGCAGTTCTTC.

This chain connects TRBV5-1 to TRBJ1-1; D unclear. The CDR3 covers 14 residues. Germline-derived CDR1 and CDR2 are SGHRS and YFSETQ. The V and J ends lost 0 bases and 6 bases respectively, with 12 bases between them. The CDR3 DNA follows: TGCGCCAGCAGCTTGGAGGCGGAGGGCGCTGAAGCTTTCTTT. It translates to CASSLEAEGAEAFF.

The gene calls are TRBV5-4 and TRBJ2-7; D may be TRBD1 (6 bases). CDR3 length: 13 amino acids. Deletions cut 4 bases from V and 5 bases from J, with 13 bases between. Germline assignment: CDR1 SGHNT and CDR2 YYREEE (reference sequence). The CDR3 DNA is TGTGCCAGCAGCCCCCAAGGGGGAGACGAGCAGTACTTC. Protein sequence: CASSPQGGDEQYF.

The CDR3 DNA is TGTGCCAGCAGCGAGGGGGGGAATTCACCCCTCCACTTT. It codes for CASSEGGNSPLHF. J is TRBJ1-6 and V is TRBV9; possible D gene TRBD1, 6 bases. Trimming took off 3 bases at V and 7 bases at J, with 8 bases between the two ends. The CDR3 spans 13 residues. Germline V CDR1 and CDR2: SGDLS, YYNGEE. The variable domain in full, with the rest retrieved from reference TRBV9 and TRBJ1-6, is DSGVTQTPKHLITATGQRVTLRCSPRSGDLSVYWYQQSLDQGLQFLIQYYNGEERAKGNILERFSAQQFPDLHSELNLSSLELGDSALYFCASSEGGNSPLHFGNGTRLTVT.

The chain has TRBV21-1 and TRBJ1-5. TRBV21-1 is noted as a pseudogene. The CDR3 is made up of 15 amino acids. The CDR3 nucleotides are TGTGCCAGCAGCTCGGTGGGGGGGCCCAATCAGCCCCAGCATTTT. This encodes CASSSVGGPNQPQHF.

This clone has only a few counts. The chain couples TRBV11-3 to TRBJ2-5, with a tentative D call TRBD2 (6 bases). Trimming took off 3 bases at V and 2 bases at J, with 7 bases between the two ends. The CDR3 has 13 residues. Germline CDR1 reads SGHNT; CDR2 reads YENEEA. CDR3 sequence reads: CASSFSGQETQYF. The CDR3 nucleotides are TGTGCCAGCAGCTTTAGCGGACAAGAGACCCAGTACTTC.

This rearrangement joins TRBV2 to TRBJ2-7; tentative D call: TRBD1 (5 bases). Germline CDR1 and CDR2: SNHLY and FYNNEI. The CDR3 has 14 residues. Trimming removed 5 bases at V and 5 bases at J, with 16 bases between. CDR3 amino acids: CASSSRVVTHEQYF. DNA for the CDR3: TGTGCCAGCAGTTCCAGGGTTGTAACCCACGAGCAGTACTTC. Filled out from reference TRBV2 and TRBJ2-7, the complete variable domain reads EPEVTQTPSHQVTQMGQEVILRCVPISNHLYFYWYRQILGQKVEFLVSFYNNEISEKSEIFDDQFSVERPDGSNFTLKIRSTKLEDSAMYFCASSSRVVTHEQYFGPGTRLTVT.

This clone was recorded once. The rearrangement links TRBV5-1 to TRBJ1-1; the match to TRBD1 covers 8 bases. Looked up from germline, CDR1 is SGHRS and CDR2 is YFSETQ. CDR3 length: 16 residues. Unmatched junction bases numbered 7, after V lost 3 bases and J lost 0 bases. CDR3 region: CASSWTPGGLNTEAFF. For the CDR3, the DNA is TGCGCCAGCAGCTGGACCCCAGGGGGCCTGAACACTGAAGCTTTCTTT.

The chain combines TRBV5-8 with TRBJ1-2; 8 bases fit TRBD1. The J segment lost 2 bases and the V segment lost 1 base, leaving 4 bases of the junction unmatched. CDR3 size: 15 residues. CDR1 is SGHTS and CDR2 is YDEGEE in the germline V gene. CDR3 DNA sequence: TGTGCCAGCAGCTTGTCAGGGGGCGCAAACTATGGCTACACCTTC. It encodes CASSLSGGANYGYTF.

The chain combines TRBV5-4 with TRBJ1-1; TRBD1 matches at 7 bases. This CDR3 contains 15 residues. With 4 bases clipped from V and 4 bases from J, the junction kept 10 bases outside the gene matches. Germline assignment: CDR1 SGHNT and CDR2 YYREEE (reference sequence). CDR3 sequence reads: CASSIMTGRVTEAFF. In DNA, the CDR3 is TGTGCCAGCAGCATAATGACAGGGCGAGTCACTGAAGCTTTCTTT.

The V and J genes are TRBV28 and TRBJ2-7, with 10 bases that match TRBD1. Germline-derived CDR1 and CDR2 are MDHEN and SYDVKM. The CDR3 runs 16 residues. With V trimmed by 5 bases and J by 7 bases, 14 bases remained unmatched. The CDR3 bases are TGTGCCAGCAGTACCTCTTCGGGGACAGGGGTAGGTGAGCAGTACTTC. This translates into CASSTSSGTGVGEQYF.

The chain recombines TRBV10-2 with TRBJ2-2; the D gene is possibly TRBD2 (6 bases). V was shortened by 4 bases and J by 4 bases, with 10 bases between the two germline ends. This CDR3 comprises 14 residues. The V gene's germline CDR1 is WSHSY and CDR2 SAAADI. CDR3 loop: CASSGLVRTGELFF. The CDR3 nucleotides read TGCGCCAGCAGTGGACTAGTACGCACCGGGGAGCTGTTTTTT.